Following are 29 T cell receptor beta chains from one sample sequenced in a study of shared clonotypes between healthy human individuals. Some clones are missing from TCRdb's copy, which holds only in-frame ones; the method was immunoSEQ multiplex PCR. The data contain about a million clones, around 77% of them singletons. The sequencing input was memory CD4+ T cells from PBMCs. This sample's subset: CD45RA-negative fraction. The source is a man aged 18 to 30 in good health. Some clones in this sample may be carry-over from other donors' samples.

The chain joins TRBV19 to TRBJ2-1; 8 positions agree with TRBD2. The CDR3 is 14 amino acids. Trimming cost V 3 bases and J 9 bases; bases outside gene matches: 7. In germline, CDR1 is LNHDA, CDR2 SQIVND (reference sequence). CDR3 sequence reads: CASSIGAGVIEQFF. In DNA, the CDR3 is TGTGCCAGTAGTATTGGAGCGGGAGTGATTGAGCAGTTCTTC.

This chain links TRBV10-3 with TRBJ2-1, with a weak D call TRBD2 (6 bases). The ends were cut back, 5 bases at V and 4 bases at J, with 15 bases in the middle. Germline CDR1 ENHRY, CDR2 SYGVKD. This CDR3 is built from 15 residues. The CDR3 reads CAISPKSGQYNEQFF. The DNA for the CDR3 is TGTGCCATCAGTCCAAAGAGCGGGCAGTACAATGAGCAGTTCTTC.

V is TRBV4-1 and J is TRBJ2-1; 8 positions match TRBD1. The V gene end was trimmed by 7 bases and the J gene end by 3 bases; junction bases not matched to a gene: 17. The CDR3 covers 18 residues. Germline V lookup: CDR1 MGHRA, CDR2 YSYEKL. The CDR3 DNA sequence: TGCGCCAGCACCCCAGATCCCCCGGGGACAGGCCGCTACAATGAGCAGTTCTTC. Translating it yields CASTPDPPGTGRYNEQFF.

In regard to this clone: The identical CDR3 is also encoded by other nucleotide sequences in the sample. The chain links TRBV5-1 to TRBJ2-1; 11 bases line up with TRBD1. Germline assignment: CDR1 SGHRS and CDR2 YFSETQ. The junction had 3 bases not matched to a gene; V was cut back by 4 bases and J by 6 bases. CDR3 length: 14 residues. The CDR3 region is CASSAGTGGNEQFF. The CDR3 DNA sequence: TGCGCCAGCAGCGCCGGGACAGGGGGCAATGAGCAGTTCTTC.

The gene calls are TRBV6-5 and TRBJ2-7, with 12 bases matching TRBD2. There are 14 residues in the CDR3. Trimming took 6 bases from V and 2 from J; bases not matched to a gene: 2. CDR1 is MNHEY, CDR2 SVGAGI, per germline. The CDR3 spells CASRRLAGAYEQYF. CDR3 DNA: TGTGCCAGCAGGCGACTAGCGGGAGCCTACGAGCAGTACTTC.

The chain recombines TRBV5-8 with TRBJ2-1, with D unclear. Trimming took off 6 bases at V and 0 bases at J, with 13 bases between the two ends. Looked up from germline, CDR1 is SGHTS and CDR2 is YDEGEE. The CDR3 totals 15 residues. The DNA of the CDR3 is TGTGCCAGCAACACCGGACGGAGCTCCTACAATGAGCAGTTCTTC. As protein: CASNTGRSSYNEQFF.

This clone was found once. V is TRBV6-6 and J is TRBJ1-5, with D maybe TRBD1 (6 bases). The germline CDR1 and CDR2 sequences are MNHNY and SVGAGI (reference sequence). V lost 0 bases, J lost 5 bases, and 8 bases lay in between. This CDR3 comprises 14 residues. CDR3 amino acids: CASSYSGGYQPQHF. In nucleotides, the CDR3 is TGTGCCAGCAGTTACTCGGGGGGCTATCAGCCCCAGCATTTT.

The table lists this clone with a count of one. The rearrangement uses TRBV30 and TRBJ1-6; possible D gene TRBD1, 5 bases. Germline values: CDR1 GTSNPN, CDR2 SVGIG (reference sequence). V gave up 3 bases and J gave up 9 bases, with 12 bases separating them. The CDR3 totals 13 residues. The CDR3 sequence: CAWRRQGASPLHF. CDR3 nucleotides: TGTGCCTGGAGGAGGCAGGGAGCTTCACCCCTCCACTTT.

The table lists this clone with a few counts. The chain joins TRBV28 to TRBJ2-3; 10 bases agree with TRBD1. Trimming removed 5 bases from V and 0 bases from J; junction bases left unmatched: 8. The length of the CDR3 is 17 residues. The V gene's germline CDR1 is MDHEN and CDR2 SYDVKM. CDR3 DNA sequence: TGTGCCAGCAGTCCTTATCGGACAGGGGGTAGCACAGATACGCAGTATTTT. Protein: CASSPYRTGGSTDTQYF.

The V and J genes are TRBV19 and TRBJ2-1; 9 bases agree with TRBD2. V shed 5 bases, J shed 6 bases, and the junction held 11 bases outside the gene matches. The CDR3 totals 16 residues. Germline loops: CDR1 LNHDA, CDR2 SQIVND (reference sequence). CDR3 nucleotides: TGTGCCAGTAGTCCCCAGACTAGCGGAGGGGGCAATGAGCAGTTCTTC. It codes for CASSPQTSGGGNEQFF.

This clone was seen only once. The rearrangement uses TRBV5-5 and TRBJ2-7; 8 bases line up with TRBD1. The trim removed 4 bases at V and 3 bases at J, leaving 9 bases unmatched. CDR1 and CDR2 from the germline V gene are SGHKS and YYEKEE (reference sequence). The CDR3 totals 15 residues. The CDR3 sequence: CASSPGQGYYYEQYF. As DNA, the CDR3 is TGTGCCAGCAGCCCAGGACAGGGCTACTACTACGAGCAGTACTTC.

V and J are TRBV6-1 and TRBJ2-7; the D call may be TRBD1 or TRBD2 (5 bases each). V was clipped by 5 bases and J by 1 base, with 12 bases between them. There are 14 residues in the CDR3. Germline-derived CDR1 and CDR2 are MNHNS and SASEGT. The CDR3 here is CASSLGTASYEQYF. DNA of the CDR3: TGTGCCAGCAGTCTCGGGACGGCTTCCTACGAGCAGTACTTC.

Only one count was recorded for this clone. The gene calls are TRBV7-9 and TRBJ1-2; D remains ambiguous. V gave up 5 bases and J gave up 4 bases, with 8 bases separating them. Per the germline V gene, CDR1 is SEHNR and CDR2 is FQNEAQ (reference sequence). The CDR3 consists of 12 residues. The CDR3 reads CASSVDPYGYTF. The CDR3 coding sequence is TGTGCCAGCAGCGTCGACCCCTATGGCTACACCTTC. The variable domain in full, completed from reference TRBV7-9 and TRBJ1-2, reads DTGVSQNPRHKITKRGQNVTFRCDPISEHNRLYWYRQTLGQGPEFLTYFQNEAQLEKSRLLSDRFSAERPKGSFSTLEIQRTEQGDSAMYLCASSVDPYGYTFGSGTRLTVV.

The V gene is TRBV28, the J gene TRBJ2-3; D not resolved. Trimming left V 3 bases short and J 6 bases short, with 4 bases between. The CDR3 spans 11 residues. Germline CDR1 reads MDHEN; CDR2 reads SYDVKM. The CDR3: CASSFEDTQYF. For the CDR3, the DNA is TGTGCCAGCAGTTTCGAGGATACGCAGTATTTT.

V usage is TRBV11-1 and J usage is TRBJ1-2; no clear D. CDR3 size: 13 residues. From germline, CDR1 is SGHAT and CDR2 FQDESV (reference sequence). V gave up 1 base and J gave up 5 bases, with 8 bases separating them. The CDR3 nucleotides read TGTGCCAGCAGCTTAGGTCAGGAGTATGGCTACACCTTC. Translation: CASSLGQEYGYTF.

This clone has a handful of counts. The chain couples TRBV9 to TRBJ2-3; 7 nucleotides align to TRBD2. The CDR3 consists of 15 residues. Trimming took 4 bases from V and 4 from J; bases not matched to a gene: 9. The germline gives CDR1 SGDLS, CDR2 YYNGEE. CDR3 sequence (DNA): TGTGCCAGCAGCCTTACCGGACTAGGCGCAGATACGCAGTATTTT. Amino acid sequence: CASSLTGLGADTQYF.

This clone was seen more than once but under ten times. The chain employs TRBV28 and TRBJ1-1; a possible D gene is TRBD1 (6 bases). The germline V gene encodes CDR1 MDHEN and CDR2 SYDVKM. The germline V and J ends were trimmed by 7 bases and 3 bases, with 18 bases remaining between them. CDR3 length: 15 residues. Here the CDR3 reads CASTPAGARDTEAFF. As DNA, the CDR3 is TGTGCCAGCACCCCGGCAGGGGCAAGAGACACTGAAGCTTTCTTT.

The rearrangement joins TRBV7-8 to TRBJ2-1; the D gene is possibly TRBD1 (6 bases). V lost 1 base and J 8 bases, leaving 12 bases between the germline ends. The CDR3 has 14 residues. Germline CDR1 reads SGHVS; CDR2 reads FQNEAQ. This CDR3 reads CASSLVSRGDEQFF. The CDR3 coding sequence is TGTGCCAGCAGCTTAGTTAGCAGGGGCGATGAGCAGTTCTTC.

The chain recombines TRBV5-1 with TRBJ2-2; D remains unclear. The V and J ends lost 4 bases and 3 bases respectively, with 16 bases between them. The CDR3 spans 16 residues. CDR1 and CDR2 (germline): SGHRS, YFSETQ. The CDR3 bases are TGCGCCAGCAGCCGACGAGTGGGCCGAGACACCGGGGAGCTGTTTTTT. Protein sequence: CASSRRVGRDTGELFF. The full variable domain, with the rest looked up from reference TRBV5-1 and TRBJ2-2, is KAGVTQTPRYLIKTRGQQVTLSCSPISGHRSVSWYQQTPGQGLQFLFEYFSETQRNKGNFPGRFSGRQFSNSRSEMNVSTLELGDSALYLCASSRRVGRDTGELFFGEGSRLTVL.

This clone occurred many times. At the DNA level, this CDR3 is encoded by other sequences in the same sample as well. The chain is built from TRBV5-6 and TRBJ1-2, with TRBD1 matching over 9 bases. Germline V CDR1 and CDR2: SGHDT, YYEEEE. With V trimmed by 2 bases and J by 8 bases, 10 bases remained unmatched. The CDR3 contains 15 residues. Here the CDR3 reads CASSLNIGTGSGYTF. As DNA, the CDR3 is TGTGCCAGCAGCTTAAATATTGGGACAGGGAGCGGCTACACCTTC. Full variable domain (missing parts from reference TRBV5-6 and TRBJ1-2): DAGVTQSPTHLIKTRGQQVTLRCSPKSGHDTVSWYQQALGQGPQFIFQYYEEEERQRGNFPDRFSGHQFPNYSSELNVNALLLGDSALYLCASSLNIGTGSGYTFGSGTRLTVV.

This clone was seen a handful of times. This chain uses TRBV2 with TRBJ1-1; D uncertain. The CDR3 loop spans 14 amino acids. The germline V and J ends were trimmed by 3 bases and 3 bases, with 11 bases remaining between them. CDR1 and CDR2 from the germline V gene are SNHLY and FYNNEI. The CDR3 region has the DNA TGTGCCAGCAGTGATCGCAGAGAGGACACTGAAGCTTTCTTT. Its protein product is CASSDRREDTEAFF.

V gene TRBV28 combines with J gene TRBJ2-7; D is uncertain. Germline V gene lookup returns CDR1 MDHEN and CDR2 SYDVKM. The CDR3 length is 13 residues. The ends were cut back, 7 bases at V and 2 bases at J, with 12 bases in the middle. The CDR3 spells CASTRGQAYEQYF. In nucleotides, the CDR3 is TGTGCCAGCACTCGCGGTCAAGCCTACGAGCAGTACTTC.

This chain joins TRBV7-9 and TRBJ2-7; D remains ambiguous. The V gene's germline CDR1 is SEHNR and CDR2 FQNEAQ (reference sequence). Trimming pared 5 bases from V and 5 bases from J, leaving 7 bases between. The CDR3 runs to 11 residues. In DNA form, the CDR3 reads TGTGCCAGCAGCCCGTTCAACGAGCAGTACTTC. It is translated as CASSPFNEQYF.

The V call is TRBV5-1, the J call TRBJ2-3; 9 positions match TRBD2. Trimming took 0 bases from V and 8 from J; bases not matched to a gene: 7. CDR1 and CDR2 (germline): SGHRS, YFSETQ. The CDR3 totals 15 residues. CDR3 sequence: CASSLVPGAGGTQYF. In nucleotides, the CDR3 is TGCGCCAGCAGCTTGGTCCCGGGAGCGGGGGGTACGCAGTATTTT.

The rearrangement links TRBV30 to TRBJ1-3; D is uncertain. V was clipped by 0 bases and J by 11 bases, with 11 bases between them. This CDR3 spans 12 amino acids. Germline loops: CDR1 GTSNPN, CDR2 SVGIG (reference sequence). CDR3 coding DNA: TGTGCCTGGAGTGTGGCGCCTGGCGCCATATATTTT. Residues: CAWSVAPGAIYF.

The rearrangement uses TRBV28 and TRBJ1-1; tentative D call: TRBD1 (5 bases). V gave up 4 bases and J gave up 2 bases, with 20 bases separating them. The CDR3 length is 17 residues. Germline loops: CDR1 MDHEN, CDR2 SYDVKM. CDR3 residues: CASSSWGGWTANTEAFF. The CDR3 nucleotides are TGTGCCAGCAGTTCCTGGGGGGGTTGGACGGCCAACACTGAAGCTTTCTTT.

The V and J genes are TRBV19 and TRBJ1-4; TRBD1 matches at 9 bases. The V and J ends lost 4 bases and 7 bases, in that order; junction bases with no gene match: 16. CDR1 is LNHDA and CDR2 is SQIVND in the germline V gene (reference sequence). The CDR3 extends over 18 amino acids. The CDR3 protein is CASSTERDRVFRGEKLFF. The DNA for the CDR3 is TGTGCCAGTAGTACAGAGAGGGACAGGGTTTTTAGGGGTGAAAAACTGTTTTTT.

On this clone: The identical CDR3 is also encoded by other nucleotide sequences in the sample. This chain joins TRBV4-2 and TRBJ2-1, with D unresolved. The CDR3 consists of 14 residues. Trimming cost V 0 bases and J 4 bases, with 7 bases left between them. Looked up from germline, CDR1 is LGHNA and CDR2 is YNFKEQ. DNA for the CDR3: TGTGCCAGCAGCCAAGACCTACTTTACAATGAGCAGTTCTTC. This translates into CASSQDLLYNEQFF.

This clone came up a few times. The J gene is TRBJ1-5, the V gene TRBV19; unclear D gene. V was clipped by 7 bases and J by 1 base, with 14 bases between them. The CDR3 extends over 15 amino acids. Germline CDR1 reads LNHDA; CDR2 reads SQIVND (reference sequence). CDR3 sequence reads: CASTMVSKSNQPQHF. CDR3 DNA: TGTGCCAGTACGATGGTGTCCAAGAGCAATCAGCCCCAGCATTTT.